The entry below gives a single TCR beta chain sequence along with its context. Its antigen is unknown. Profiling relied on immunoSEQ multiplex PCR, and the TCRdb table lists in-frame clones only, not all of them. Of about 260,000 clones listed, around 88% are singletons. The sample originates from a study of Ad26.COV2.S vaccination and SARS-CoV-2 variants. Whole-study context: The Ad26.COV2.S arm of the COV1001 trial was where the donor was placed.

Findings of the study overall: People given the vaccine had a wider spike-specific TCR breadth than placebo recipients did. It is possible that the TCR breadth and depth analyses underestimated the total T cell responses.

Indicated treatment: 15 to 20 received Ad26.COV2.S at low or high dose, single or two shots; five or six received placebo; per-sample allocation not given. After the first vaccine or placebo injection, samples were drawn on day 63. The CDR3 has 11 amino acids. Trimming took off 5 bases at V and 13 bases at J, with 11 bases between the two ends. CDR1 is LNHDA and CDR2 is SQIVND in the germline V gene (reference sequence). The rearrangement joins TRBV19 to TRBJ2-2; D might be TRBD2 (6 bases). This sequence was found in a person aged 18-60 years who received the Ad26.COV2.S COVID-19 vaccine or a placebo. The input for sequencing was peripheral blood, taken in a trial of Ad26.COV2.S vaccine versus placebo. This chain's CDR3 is CASSGGLGLFF. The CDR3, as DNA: TGTGCCAGTAGTGGGGGACTTGGGCTGTTTTTT.